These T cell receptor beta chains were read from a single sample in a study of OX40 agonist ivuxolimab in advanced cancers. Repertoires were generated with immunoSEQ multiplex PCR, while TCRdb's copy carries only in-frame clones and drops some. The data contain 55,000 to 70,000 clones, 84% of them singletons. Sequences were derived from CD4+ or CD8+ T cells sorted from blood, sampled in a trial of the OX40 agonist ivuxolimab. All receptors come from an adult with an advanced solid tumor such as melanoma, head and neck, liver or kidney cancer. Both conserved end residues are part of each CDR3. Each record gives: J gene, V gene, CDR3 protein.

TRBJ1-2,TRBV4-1,CASSLPPGGYTF
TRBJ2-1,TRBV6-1,CASRNPQGFNEQFF
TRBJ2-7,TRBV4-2,CASSQEGRDSYEQYF
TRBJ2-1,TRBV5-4,CASREGLTGNEQFF
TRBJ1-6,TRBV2,CASSASSTGGYNSPLHF
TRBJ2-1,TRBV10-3,CAINQGQGVDEQFF
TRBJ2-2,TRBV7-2,CASSLGSNTGELFF
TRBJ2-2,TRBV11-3,CASSLEGTRNTGELFF
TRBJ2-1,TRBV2,CASSKARSDEQFF
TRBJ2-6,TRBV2,CASLRDRGLGANVLTF
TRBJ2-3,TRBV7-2,CASSLGPPPDTQYF
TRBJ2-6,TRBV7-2,CASSLFGSGANVLTF
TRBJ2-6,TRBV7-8,CASSTRGLAGANVLTF
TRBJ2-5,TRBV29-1,CSVALTQETQYF